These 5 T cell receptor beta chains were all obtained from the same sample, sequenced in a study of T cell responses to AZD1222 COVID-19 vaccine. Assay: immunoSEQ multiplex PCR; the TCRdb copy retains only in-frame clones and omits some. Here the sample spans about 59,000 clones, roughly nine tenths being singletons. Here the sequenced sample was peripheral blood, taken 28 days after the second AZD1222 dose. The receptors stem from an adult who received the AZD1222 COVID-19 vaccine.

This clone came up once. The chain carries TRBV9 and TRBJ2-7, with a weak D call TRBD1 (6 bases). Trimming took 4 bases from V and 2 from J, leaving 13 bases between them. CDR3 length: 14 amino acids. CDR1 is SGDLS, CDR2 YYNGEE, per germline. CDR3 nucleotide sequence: TGTGCCAGCAGCCCTCGGGACACCACCTACGAGCAGTACTTC. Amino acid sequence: CASSPRDTTYEQYF.

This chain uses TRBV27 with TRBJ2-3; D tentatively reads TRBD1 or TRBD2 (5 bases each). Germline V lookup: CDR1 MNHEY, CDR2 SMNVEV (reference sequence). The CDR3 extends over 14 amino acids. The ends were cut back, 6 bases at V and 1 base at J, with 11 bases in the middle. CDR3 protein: CASRPGPRTDTQYF. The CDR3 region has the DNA TGTGCCAGCAGGCCGGGACCTCGCACAGATACGCAGTATTTT.

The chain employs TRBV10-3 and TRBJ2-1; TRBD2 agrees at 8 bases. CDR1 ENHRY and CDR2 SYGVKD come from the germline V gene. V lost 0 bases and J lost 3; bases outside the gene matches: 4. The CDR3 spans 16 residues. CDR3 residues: CAISESSLAGYNEQFF. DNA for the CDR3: TGTGCCATCAGTGAGTCGTCCCTAGCGGGCTACAATGAGCAGTTCTTC.

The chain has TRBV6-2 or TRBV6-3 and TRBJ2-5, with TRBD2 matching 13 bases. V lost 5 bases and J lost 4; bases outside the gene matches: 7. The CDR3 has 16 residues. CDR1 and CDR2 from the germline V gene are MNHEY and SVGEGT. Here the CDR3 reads CASSSPGLAGRETQYF. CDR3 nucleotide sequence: TGTGCCAGCAGTAGTCCGGGACTAGCGGGGAGAGAGACCCAGTACTTC.

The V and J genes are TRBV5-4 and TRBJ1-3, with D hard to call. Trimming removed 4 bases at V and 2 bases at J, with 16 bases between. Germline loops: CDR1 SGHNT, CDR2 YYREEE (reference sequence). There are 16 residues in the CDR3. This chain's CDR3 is CASSPQDALAGNTIYF. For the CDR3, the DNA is TGTGCCAGCAGCCCGCAGGACGCTTTGGCTGGAAACACCATATATTTT. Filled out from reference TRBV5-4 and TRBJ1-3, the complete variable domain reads ETGVTQSPTHLIKTRGQQVTLRCSSQSGHNTVSWYQQALGQGPQFIFQYYREEENGRGNFPPRFSGLQFPNYSSELNVNALELDDSALYLCASSPQDALAGNTIYFGEGSWLTVV.